This T cell receptor beta chain appears in the sequencing data of a study of blood T cell repertoires in COVID-19. Whole-study context: Samples representing acute and convalescent COVID-19 were sourced from the United States, Italy and Spain. From T cells, B-cell-depleted T cells, or PBMCs came the material, which was cDNA or gDNA.

V lost 2 bases and J lost 1; bases outside the gene matches: 2. Per the germline V gene, CDR1 is SGHRS and CDR2 is YFSETQ. This CDR3 has 14 amino acids. Original processing methods: Estimation of nucleated cell counts relied on the amplification of reference gene primers. Repertoires were generated with immunoSEQ multiplex PCR, while TCRdb's copy carries only in-frame clones and drops some. The D gene and trimming were derived from the DNA, and the V and J assignments and clone size from that table. The sample records around 100,000 clones, approximately 88% being singletons. Material: peripheral blood. The chain couples TRBV5-1 to TRBJ1-1; 7 bases are shared with TRBD1. This receptor was identified in a woman aged 70 to 79 with acute or convalescent COVID-19. As DNA, the CDR3 is TGCGCCAGCAGCTTTCAGGGGGAGAACACTGAAGCTTTCTTT. The encoded protein is CASSFQGENTEAFF. The complete variable domain, with remaining parts taken from reference TRBV5-1 and TRBJ1-1, reads KAGVTQTPRYLIKTRGQQVTLSCSPISGHRSVSWYQQTPGQGLQFLFEYFSETQRNKGNFPGRFSGRQFSNSRSEMNVSTLELGDSALYLCASSFQGENTEAFFGQGTRLTVV.